This T cell receptor (beta chain) was sequenced in a study of identical twins. Study-level findings and limits: Carriage of fewer insertions was seen in abundant cord blood beta clonotypes, whereas memory repertoires showed none. Researchers reported excess low generation probability among twin-shared out-of-frame alpha sequences. Invariant MAIT and iNKT cells may have partly biased zero-insertion analyses.

On this clonotype itself: Its antigen remains unidentified.

TCRdb itself ran the 5' RACE reads through MiXCR, one entry per CDR3 protein. Counted here are around 490,000 distinct CDR3 sequences, 20% to 25% occurring once; the ten biggest clones make up 0.48%. This CDR3 region has 11 residues. Germline lookup yields CDR1 SQVTM and CDR2 ANQGSEA. V was trimmed by 7 bases and J by 3 bases, leaving 9 bases between them. These data also formed part of another study, on yellow fever vaccine responses in identical twins.

This chain connects TRBV29-1 to TRBJ2-5; D not certain. This receptor was identified in a woman in her late teens or twenties in good health. The sequenced sample consisted of CD4+ T cells sorted from blood. As DNA, the CDR3 is TGCAGCGCCGGGTGGGAAGAGACCCAGTACTTC. Translation: CSAGWEETQYF.